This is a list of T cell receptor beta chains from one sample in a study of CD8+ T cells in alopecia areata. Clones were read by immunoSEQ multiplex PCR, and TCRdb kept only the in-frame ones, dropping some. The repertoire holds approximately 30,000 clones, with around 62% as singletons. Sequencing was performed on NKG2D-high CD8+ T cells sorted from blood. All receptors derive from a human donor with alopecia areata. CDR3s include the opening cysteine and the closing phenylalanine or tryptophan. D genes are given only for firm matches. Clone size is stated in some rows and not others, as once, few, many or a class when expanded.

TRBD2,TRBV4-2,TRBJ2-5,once,TGTGCCAGCAGCCAATGGCTAGCGGGAGGGGAGACCCAGTACTTC,CASSQWLAGGETQYF
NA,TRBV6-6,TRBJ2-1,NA,TGTGCCAGCAGTTACGTCCGAGGTCTTTACAATGAGCAGTTCTTC,CASSYVRGLYNEQFF
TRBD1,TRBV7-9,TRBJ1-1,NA,TGTGCCAGCAGCACCATCGCGGGACAGCCGAACACTGAAGCTTTCTTT,CASSTIAGQPNTEAFF
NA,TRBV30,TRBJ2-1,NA,TGTGCCTGGAGCCCCTTGAACTACAATGAGCAGTTCTTC,CAWSPLNYNEQFF
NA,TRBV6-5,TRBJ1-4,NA,TGTGCCAGCAGGACCTCTGGGACAGAAAAACTGTTTTTT,CASRTSGTEKLFF
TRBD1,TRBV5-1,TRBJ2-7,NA,TGCGCCAGCAGCTTTCTCCCGGGACAGGGCTACGAGCAGTACTTC,CASSFLPGQGYEQYF
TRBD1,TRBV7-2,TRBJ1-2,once,TGTGCCAGCAGCTCGGAGGGACAGTACTATGGCTACACCTTC,CASSSEGQYYGYTF
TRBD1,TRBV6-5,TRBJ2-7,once,TGTGCCAGCAGCCAGGGGGAATGGTACGAGCAGTACTTC,CASSQGEWYEQYF
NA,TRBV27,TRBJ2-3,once,TGTGCCAGCAGTTTAAGCCCCAGCGGCACAGATACGCAGTATTTT,CASSLSPSGTDTQYF
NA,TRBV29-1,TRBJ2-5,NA,TGCAGCGTTGAATTGGGTCAGGGACACCTCCAAGAGACCCAGTACTTC,CSVELGQGHLQETQYF
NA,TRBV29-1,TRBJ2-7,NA,TGCAGCGTTGGTTTGAGACAGAAGCTCTACGAGCAGTACTTC,CSVGLRQKLYEQYF
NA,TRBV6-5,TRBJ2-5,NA,TGTGCCAGCTGGCGAGGCGAGACCCAGTACTTC,CASWRGETQYF
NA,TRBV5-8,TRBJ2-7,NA,TGTGCCAGCAGCGCCCAGGAATGGTCTCTCGAGCAGTACTTC,CASSAQEWSLEQYF
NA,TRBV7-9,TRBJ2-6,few,TGTGCCAGCAGTCAACTCGGAGCCTCTGGGGCCAACGTCCTGACTTTC,CASSQLGASGANVLTF
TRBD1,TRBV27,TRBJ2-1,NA,TGTGCCAGCAGTCCGACAGGGGGCCCCTACAATGAGCAGTTCTTC,CASSPTGGPYNEQFF
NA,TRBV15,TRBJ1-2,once,TGTGCCACCAGCACCTCCCGGACAGATATCTATGGCTACACCTTC,CATSTSRTDIYGYTF
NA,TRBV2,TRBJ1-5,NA,TGTGCCAGCAGTGAATGGGCAGGGGAGAGCAATCAGCCCCAGCATTTT,CASSEWAGESNQPQHF